These T cell receptor beta chains were read from a single sample in a study of shared clonotypes between healthy human individuals. Clones were read by immunoSEQ multiplex PCR, and TCRdb kept only the in-frame ones, dropping some. The sample carries some 2 million clones, roughly 94% recorded once. Sequencing input: naive CD8+ T cells sorted from blood. These TCRs come from a man between 18 and 29 years old in good health. The CDR3 runs from the conserved cysteine through the conserved F or W. Each record gives: V gene, J gene, D gene, clone size, CDR3 protein, CDR3 DNA. A D gene is named only where the DNA matches it firmly. Size is omitted from some rows. Given values are once, few, many or a class for expanded clones.

v_call: TRBV7-6; j_call: TRBJ1-1; d_call: .; clone_size: .; cdr3_aa: CASSLGTDSMNTEAFF; cdr3_nt: TGTGCCAGCAGCTTGGGGACGGATAGCATGAACACTGAAGCTTTCTTT
v_call: TRBV4-3; j_call: TRBJ2-2; d_call: TRBD2; clone_size: .; cdr3_aa: CASSQDSLAAGTGELFF; cdr3_nt: TGCGCCAGCAGCCAAGATAGCCTAGCGGCGGGCACCGGGGAGCTGTTTTTT
v_call: TRBV28; j_call: TRBJ2-3; d_call: .; clone_size: .; cdr3_aa: CASSLTGAGDTQYF; cdr3_nt: TGTGCCAGCAGTTTAACGGGAGCGGGAGATACGCAGTATTTT
v_call: TRBV6-5; j_call: TRBJ2-7; d_call: TRBD1; clone_size: .; cdr3_aa: CASSKNFPDREEQYF; cdr3_nt: TGTGCCAGCAGTAAAAATTTCCCGGACAGGGAAGAGCAGTACTTC
v_call: TRBV28; j_call: TRBJ2-7; d_call: TRBD1; clone_size: .; cdr3_aa: CASSWGQGDIFYEQYF; cdr3_nt: TGTGCCAGCAGTTGGGGACAGGGGGATATCTTCTACGAGCAGTACTTC
v_call: TRBV7-9; j_call: TRBJ1-1; d_call: .; clone_size: .; cdr3_aa: CASSSDFAFF; cdr3_nt: TGTGCCAGCAGCTCCGATTTTGCTTTCTTT
v_call: TRBV27; j_call: TRBJ1-6; d_call: .; clone_size: .; cdr3_aa: CASSFLGSPLHF; cdr3_nt: TGTGCCAGCAGTTTCTTGGGTTCGCCCCTCCACTTT
v_call: TRBV28; j_call: TRBJ1-1; d_call: TRBD1; clone_size: .; cdr3_aa: CASSLGTGAFAFF; cdr3_nt: TGTGCCAGCAGTCTGGGGACAGGGGCGTTCGCTTTCTTT
v_call: TRBV11-2; j_call: TRBJ2-2; d_call: .; clone_size: .; cdr3_aa: CASSSYPGTGNTGELFF; cdr3_nt: TGTGCCAGCAGCTCCTACCCGGGGACGGGAAACACCGGGGAGCTGTTTTTT
v_call: TRBV4-1; j_call: TRBJ2-5; d_call: .; clone_size: .; cdr3_aa: CASSQEVTSQETQYF; cdr3_nt: TGCGCCAGCAGCCAAGAGGTGACTTCCCAAGAGACCCAGTACTTC
v_call: TRBV21-1; j_call: TRBJ1-5; d_call: .; clone_size: .; cdr3_aa: CASGEISSNQPQHF; cdr3_nt: TGTGCCAGCGGGGAGATCTCCAGCAATCAGCCCCAGCATTTT
v_call: TRBV10-1; j_call: TRBJ1-3; d_call: .; clone_size: .; cdr3_aa: CASPLEGTSSGNTIYF; cdr3_nt: TGCGCCAGCCCATTGGAGGGGACCAGCTCTGGAAACACCATATATTTT
v_call: TRBV25-1; j_call: TRBJ1-2; d_call: .; clone_size: .; cdr3_aa: CASSEYKGAVTF; cdr3_nt: TGTGCCAGCAGTGAATATAAAGGGGCTGTCACCTTC
v_call: TRBV19; j_call: TRBJ2-1; d_call: TRBD2; clone_size: .; cdr3_aa: CASSWASGGYNEQFF; cdr3_nt: TGTGCCAGTAGTTGGGCTAGCGGGGGGTACAATGAGCAGTTCTTC
v_call: TRBV4-3; j_call: TRBJ2-3; d_call: .; clone_size: .; cdr3_aa: CASSQVSGRHTDTQYF; cdr3_nt: TGCGCCAGCAGCCAAGTGAGTGGGAGGCACACAGATACGCAGTATTTT
v_call: TRBV13; j_call: TRBJ2-1; d_call: TRBD2; clone_size: .; cdr3_aa: CASSLVLAGGYEQFF; cdr3_nt: TGTGCCAGCAGCTTAGTACTAGCGGGGGGATATGAGCAGTTCTTC
v_call: TRBV6-1; j_call: TRBJ1-2; d_call: TRBD1; clone_size: .; cdr3_aa: CASSENVQGYYGYTF; cdr3_nt: TGTGCCAGCAGTGAGAACGTACAGGGGTACTATGGCTACACCTTC
v_call: TRBV18; j_call: TRBJ2-7; d_call: .; clone_size: .; cdr3_aa: CASSPPAADEQYF; cdr3_nt: TGTGCCAGCTCACCACCGGCTGCGGACGAGCAGTACTTC
v_call: TRBV14; j_call: TRBJ2-2; d_call: .; clone_size: once; cdr3_aa: CASSHQWGAGGELFF; cdr3_nt: TGTGCCAGCAGCCATCAGTGGGGGGCCGGCGGGGAGCTGTTTTTT
v_call: TRBV4-1; j_call: TRBJ1-2; d_call: TRBD1; clone_size: .; cdr3_aa: CASSQGAGGANGYTF; cdr3_nt: TGCGCCAGCAGCCAAGGGGCAGGGGGCGCGAATGGCTACACCTTC
v_call: TRBV4-1; j_call: TRBJ2-1; d_call: .; clone_size: .; cdr3_aa: CASSQDSLYPLF; cdr3_nt: TGCGCCAGCAGCCAAGATTCCTTATACCCCCTCTTC
v_call: TRBV4-3; j_call: TRBJ2-1; d_call: .; clone_size: .; cdr3_aa: CASSQEFHGLNEQFF; cdr3_nt: TGCGCCAGCAGCCAAGAGTTTCACGGACTGAATGAGCAGTTCTTC
v_call: TRBV6-5; j_call: TRBJ1-2; d_call: .; clone_size: .; cdr3_aa: CASSPTPSTGGYTF; cdr3_nt: TGTGCCAGCAGCCCTACCCCCTCGACAGGCGGCTACACCTTC
v_call: TRBV5-1; j_call: TRBJ2-7; d_call: .; clone_size: once; cdr3_aa: CASSLVSRDYEQYF; cdr3_nt: TGCGCCAGCAGCTTGGTGAGCAGGGACTACGAGCAGTACTTC
v_call: TRBV4-1; j_call: TRBJ2-7; d_call: TRBD2; clone_size: .; cdr3_aa: CASSQVWTSGSYEQYF; cdr3_nt: TGCGCCAGCAGCCAAGTCTGGACTAGCGGATCCTACGAGCAGTACTTC
v_call: TRBV27; j_call: TRBJ1-1; d_call: .; clone_size: .; cdr3_aa: CASSYGGSTEAFF; cdr3_nt: TGTGCCAGCAGTTACGGGGGTTCCACTGAAGCTTTCTTT
v_call: TRBV4-1; j_call: TRBJ2-7; d_call: .; clone_size: .; cdr3_aa: CASSHRDSISYEQYF; cdr3_nt: TGCGCCAGCAGCCACCGGGACTCCATCTCCTACGAGCAGTACTTC
v_call: TRBV4-1; j_call: TRBJ2-2; d_call: TRBD1; clone_size: .; cdr3_aa: CASSQDGTGGTGELFF; cdr3_nt: TGCGCCAGCAGCCAAGATGGGACAGGGGGCACCGGGGAGCTGTTTTTT
v_call: TRBV5-6; j_call: TRBJ2-7; d_call: .; clone_size: .; cdr3_aa: CASSLSSLASIYEQYF; cdr3_nt: TGTGCCAGCAGCTTGAGCTCCCTAGCGAGCATCTACGAGCAGTACTTC
v_call: TRBV7-9; j_call: TRBJ1-4; d_call: .; clone_size: once; cdr3_aa: CASSRKDTNEKLFF; cdr3_nt: TGTGCCAGCAGCCGAAAGGACACTAATGAAAAACTGTTTTTT
v_call: TRBV29-1; j_call: TRBJ2-1; d_call: .; clone_size: .; cdr3_aa: CSVVGDMEYNEQFF; cdr3_nt: TGCAGCGTTGTCGGGGATATGGAGTACAATGAGCAGTTCTTC
v_call: TRBV4-1; j_call: TRBJ2-2; d_call: .; clone_size: .; cdr3_aa: CASSQAEGTGELFF; cdr3_nt: TGCGCCAGCAGCCAAGCGGAGGGTACCGGGGAGCTGTTTTTT
v_call: TRBV19; j_call: TRBJ1-3; d_call: .; clone_size: .; cdr3_aa: CARDISLNTIYF; cdr3_nt: TGTGCCAGGGATATCTCCTTAAACACCATATATTTT
v_call: TRBV7-9; j_call: TRBJ2-7; d_call: TRBD2; clone_size: .; cdr3_aa: CASSLPGTNEQYF; cdr3_nt: TGTGCCAGCAGTTTACCCGGGACTAACGAGCAGTACTTC
v_call: TRBV7-9; j_call: TRBJ2-7; d_call: .; clone_size: once; cdr3_aa: CASSPTEGSGLYEQYF; cdr3_nt: TGTGCCAGCAGCCCCACTGAGGGTAGCGGTCTCTACGAGCAGTACTTC
v_call: TRBV7-9; j_call: TRBJ1-4; d_call: .; clone_size: .; cdr3_aa: CASSLSGTVVRNEKLFF; cdr3_nt: TGTGCCAGCAGCTTATCAGGGACGGTGGTTCGAAATGAAAAACTGTTTTTT
v_call: TRBV30; j_call: TRBJ2-7; d_call: .; clone_size: once; cdr3_aa: CAWSVLSGDEQYF; cdr3_nt: TGTGCCTGGAGTGTCCTCTCGGGGGACGAGCAGTACTTC
v_call: TRBV19; j_call: TRBJ1-1; d_call: TRBD1; clone_size: .; cdr3_aa: CASSMGDRGGTEAFF; cdr3_nt: TGTGCCAGTAGTATGGGTGACAGGGGGGGAACTGAAGCTTTCTTT
v_call: TRBV11-1; j_call: TRBJ2-1; d_call: TRBD1; clone_size: .; cdr3_aa: CASSVHETGITNEQFF; cdr3_nt: TGTGCCAGCAGCGTCCATGAGACAGGGATAACCAATGAGCAGTTCTTC
v_call: TRBV28; j_call: TRBJ2-5; d_call: .; clone_size: few; cdr3_aa: CASSRGETQYF; cdr3_nt: TGTGCCAGCAGCCGAGGAGAGACCCAGTACTTC
v_call: TRBV28; j_call: TRBJ1-2; d_call: TRBD1; clone_size: .; cdr3_aa: CASSSPGQGLPNYGYTF; cdr3_nt: TGTGCCAGCAGTTCCCCGGGACAGGGATTACCTAACTATGGCTACACCTTC
v_call: TRBV4-1; j_call: TRBJ2-2; d_call: .; clone_size: .; cdr3_aa: CASSRSSGELFF; cdr3_nt: TGCGCCAGCAGCCGCAGCTCCGGGGAGCTGTTTTTT
v_call: TRBV27; j_call: TRBJ1-2; d_call: TRBD1; clone_size: .; cdr3_aa: CASSTTGEPGYTF; cdr3_nt: TGTGCCAGCAGTACTACAGGGGAACCCGGCTACACCTTC
v_call: TRBV19; j_call: TRBJ1-2; d_call: .; clone_size: .; cdr3_aa: CASSLRGSDYGYTF; cdr3_nt: TGTGCCAGTAGTCTCAGGGGTTCCGACTATGGCTACACCTTC
v_call: TRBV14; j_call: TRBJ1-1; d_call: TRBD1; clone_size: few; cdr3_aa: CASSPFRTGNTEAFF; cdr3_nt: TGTGCCAGCAGCCCATTTCGGACAGGGAACACTGAAGCTTTCTTT